The 21 T cell receptor beta chains below all came from one sample that was sequenced in a study of cytomegalovirus exposure and HLA in healthy donors. With 60 Vbeta and 13 Jbeta primers, the PCR was carried out. Using immunoSEQ multiplex PCR, the repertoire was profiled, and TCRdb retains in-frame clones only, with some absent. The profile shows around 130,000 clones, 80% to 90% of them singletons. Sequencing input: PBMCs. The receptors shown here come from a male donor in good health and CMV-seropositive.

The chain carries TRBV6-5 and TRBJ1-1, with D maybe TRBD1 (6 bases). The CDR3 contains 14 residues. The germline gives CDR1 MNHEY, CDR2 SVGAGI. Trimming took off 6 bases at V and 3 bases at J, with 14 bases between the two ends. The CDR3, as DNA: TGTGCCAGCAGCCAGGGGTTCCTTCACACTGAAGCTTTCTTT. Amino acid sequence: CASSQGFLHTEAFF.

This sequence joins TRBV28 and TRBJ2-5; no clear D. Germline CDR1 is MDHEN and CDR2 is SYDVKM. The CDR3 is 13 amino acids. Trimming took off 4 bases at V and 2 bases at J, with 8 bases between the two ends. CDR3 DNA sequence: TGTGCCAGCAGTTACAGTTCGCAAGAGACCCAGTACTTC. It codes for CASSYSSQETQYF.

The rearrangement uses TRBV29-1 and TRBJ2-7, with 7 bases aligning to TRBD1. The germline V gene has CDR1 SQVTM and CDR2 ANQGSEA. There are 11 residues in the CDR3. The ends lost 7 bases at V and 3 bases at J; junction bases unmatched: 3. The CDR3 DNA reads TGCAGCGCAGGACAGGTCTACGAGCAGTACTTC. Translation: CSAGQVYEQYF.

This CDR3 reads CATSRGPPGQGSYSGNTIYF. The DNA for the CDR3 is TGTGCCACCAGCAGAGGCCCCCCGGGACAGGGGAGCTACTCTGGAAACACCATATATTTT. The J gene is TRBJ1-3, the V gene TRBV15, with TRBD1 matching over 10 bases. This CDR3 has 20 residues. Trimming removed 1 base from V and 0 bases from J; junction bases left unmatched: 12. From germline, CDR1 is LNHNV and CDR2 YYDKDF (reference sequence).

This clone was recorded once. The chain uses TRBV6-5 and TRBJ2-1, with a possible D match to TRBD2 (5 bases). Between the trimmed V and J ends, which lost 5 bases and 7 bases, there was a span of 15 bases. This CDR3 has 14 amino acids. Germline-derived CDR1 and CDR2 are MNHEY and SVGAGI. Here the CDR3 reads CASSVAGVQNEQFF. In nucleotides, the CDR3 is TGTGCCAGCAGTGTCGCGGGCGTACAAAATGAGCAGTTCTTC.

This CDR3 is CASSPGSGRVNTEAFF. The CDR3 DNA sequence: TGTGCCAGCTCACCAGGATCAGGGAGGGTGAACACTGAAGCTTTCTTT. V usage is TRBV18 and J usage is TRBJ1-1; the D gene is possibly TRBD1 (5 bases). Looked up from germline, CDR1 is KGHSH and CDR2 is LQKENI. V was shortened by 2 bases and J by 0 bases, with 13 bases between the two germline ends. The CDR3 consists of 16 residues. The variable domain in full, with the rest retrieved from reference TRBV18 and TRBJ1-1, is NAGVMQNPRHLVRRRGQEARLRCSPMKGHSHVYWYRQLPEEGLKFMVYLQKENIIDESGMPKERFSAEFPKEGPSILRIQQVVRGDSAAYFCASSPGSGRVNTEAFFGQGTRLTVV.

The chain is built from TRBV5-1 and TRBJ2-2, with 8 bases aligning to TRBD1. V lost 1 base, J lost 5 bases, and 4 bases stayed unmatched. The V gene's germline CDR1 is SGHRS and CDR2 YFSETQ. This CDR3 spans 15 amino acids. The CDR3 sequence: CASSLQGADTGELFF. DNA for the CDR3: TGCGCCAGCAGCTTGCAGGGGGCAGATACCGGGGAGCTGTTTTTT.

The genes are TRBV9 and TRBJ2-3, with 9 bases matching TRBD2. The V and J ends lost 0 bases and 8 bases, in that order; junction bases with no gene match: 13. Germline values: CDR1 SGDLS, CDR2 YYNGEE. The length of the CDR3 is 17 residues. The CDR3 coding sequence is TGTGCCAGCAGCGTAGGGGCGACTAGCGGAGGGGGAGGTACGCAGTATTTT. Translating it yields CASSVGATSGGGGTQYF.

This clone was seen a single time. This chain connects TRBV12-2 to TRBJ2-3; the table calls TRBD2, which could not be checked here. TRBV12-2 is annotated as a pseudogene. The CDR3 is 16 residues long. The CDR3 protein is CASRPDGLLQRDTQYF. DNA of the CDR3: TGTGCAAGTCGCCCAGACGGACTTTTACAACGGGATACGCAGTATTTT.

J is TRBJ1-3 and V is TRBV9, with D unresolved. V lost 0 bases to trimming and J lost 2 bases, with 12 bases between them. Germline CDR1 and CDR2: SGDLS and YYNGEE. The CDR3 length is 16 residues. CDR3 in amino acids: CASSVEVAATGNTIYF. The CDR3 DNA reads as TGTGCCAGCAGCGTAGAGGTAGCGGCAACTGGAAACACCATATATTTT.

This chain joins TRBV6-6 and TRBJ1-2, with D hard to call. V was pared by 0 bases and J by 1 base, with 6 bases between. From germline, CDR1 is MNHNY and CDR2 SVGAGI (reference sequence). This CDR3 contains 14 residues. CDR3 sequence: CASSYSPVNYGYTF. In nucleotides, the CDR3 is TGTGCCAGCAGTTACTCTCCCGTTAACTATGGCTACACCTTC.

This clone was seen more than once but under ten times. The rearrangement joins TRBV25-1 to TRBJ2-3; 9 bases match TRBD2. The CDR3 covers 14 residues. Per the germline V gene, CDR1 is MGHDK and CDR2 is SYGVNS. The ends lost 8 bases at V and 10 bases at J; junction bases unmatched: 13. Here the CDR3 reads CASCKSGRRDSQYF. The CDR3 DNA reads TGTGCCAGCTGTAAGAGCGGGAGGAGGGATTCGCAGTATTTT.

This chain links TRBV5-6 with TRBJ2-1; maybe TRBD2 (7 bases). The CDR3 is made up of 16 amino acids. Germline V gene sequence: CDR1 SGHDT, CDR2 YYEEEE. V dropped 5 bases and J dropped 5 bases, with 20 bases sitting between them. CDR3 nucleotide sequence: TGTGCCAGCAGGCATGGTGGACTAGGGGGAAACAATGAGCAGTTCTTC. It specifies CASRHGGLGGNNEQFF.

The chain recombines TRBV5-4 with TRBJ1-3; the D gene is possibly TRBD1 (6 bases). Germline V gives CDR1 SGHNT, CDR2 YYREEE (reference sequence). The CDR3 has 13 residues. The V and J ends lost 4 bases and 7 bases respectively, with 12 bases between them. The CDR3 DNA is TGTGCCAGCAGCCCGGACAGAAGTAACACCATATATTTT. Protein sequence: CASSPDRSNTIYF.

The chain is built from TRBV5-4 and TRBJ1-2; TRBD1 matches at 8 bases. Germline CDR1 and CDR2: SGHNT and YYREEE (reference sequence). The CDR3 extends over 14 amino acids. V lost 2 bases to trimming and J lost 4 bases; unmatched junction nucleotides: 4. CDR3: CASSLQGGGYGYTF. CDR3 DNA sequence: TGTGCCAGCAGCTTACAGGGGGGGGGCTATGGCTACACCTTC.

The V call is TRBV7-8, the J call TRBJ1-3; TRBD1 is a possible D gene (6 bases). V lost 4 bases, J lost 8 bases, and 15 bases lay in between. This CDR3 has 14 residues. Per germline, CDR1 SGHVS and CDR2 FQNEAQ. CDR3: CASSSLGGWDTIYF. CDR3 in DNA: TGTGCCAGCAGCTCGCTTGGGGGCTGGGACACCATATATTTT.

The CDR3: CASSSTRDRGSQGYTF. For the CDR3, the DNA is TGTGCCAGCAGCTCCACCAGGGACAGGGGTTCTCAGGGCTACACCTTC. V usage is TRBV7-9 and J usage is TRBJ1-2; TRBD1 matches 10 bases. The CDR3 has 16 amino acids. Germline values: CDR1 SEHNR, CDR2 FQNEAQ (reference sequence). Germline trimming cut 4 bases from V and 8 bases from J; bases unmatched to any gene: 13.

V and J are TRBV4-3 and TRBJ2-3; 8 bases fit TRBD2. The CDR3 runs 15 residues. CDR1 and CDR2 (germline): LGHNA, YSLEER. V shed 3 bases and J 4 bases; nucleotides not matched to a gene: 6. The CDR3 sequence is CASSQSGSGSDTQYF. The CDR3 DNA sequence: TGCGCCAGCAGCCAGAGCGGGAGTGGATCAGATACGCAGTATTTT.

The genes are TRBV19 and TRBJ2-7; D remains unclear. The CDR3 is made up of 14 amino acids. Germline CDR1 LNHDA, CDR2 SQIVND (reference sequence). V was cut by 1 base and J by 2 bases, with 9 bases left in between. The CDR3 here is CASSIGVHPYEQYF. The CDR3 nucleotides read TGTGCCAGTAGTATAGGAGTGCACCCCTACGAGCAGTACTTC.

This clone was counted once. This chain uses TRBV7-2 with TRBJ1-1, with 8 bases that match TRBD1. Germline V lookup: CDR1 SGHTA, CDR2 FQGNSA. The V gene end was trimmed by 5 bases and the J gene end by 1 base; junction bases not matched to a gene: 12. There are 17 residues in the CDR3. DNA of the CDR3: TGTGCCAGCAGCCCCACCGCCCCCGGGACAGGGAACACTGAAGCTTTCTTT. Translation: CASSPTAPGTGNTEAFF.

The chain recombines TRBV5-1 with TRBJ1-1, with TRBD1 identical over 8 bases. Germline V CDR1 and CDR2: SGHRS, YFSETQ. The junction had 9 bases not matched to a gene; V was cut back by 4 bases and J by 4 bases. This CDR3 spans 15 amino acids. The CDR3, as DNA: TGCGCCAGCAGCCAATTCGGACAGGGCAGCACTGAAGCTTTCTTT. Translating it yields CASSQFGQGSTEAFF.